This TCR beta chain was identified during a study of T cells after posttransplantation cyclophosphamide. Germline-derived CDR1 and CDR2 are MNHEY and SVGAGI. This CDR3 is built from 15 residues. V lost 8 bases and J lost 8, with 21 bases in between. This related bone marrow graft donor gave peripheral blood on the day of marrow donation. The naive gate required viable CD3+CD4+ or CD3+CD8+ cells with CCR7+CD45RA+CD45RO-CD95-CD27+CD28+ phenotype. Concerning this clone: What it binds is unknown.

Study-level results: Donor-recipient repertoire similarity was low at 1-2 months, rising over year one. Recipient CMV seropositivity and CMV reactivation strongly tracked TRB clonality.

Sequencing was performed with immunoSEQ multiplex PCR; in TCRdb, only in-frame clones are kept and a portion is missing. Among some 21,000 clones listed, roughly 98% were seen once. Sequencing was performed on naive CD8+ T cells sorted from PBMCs. This TCR was recovered from a man in his forties in good health, CMV-negative, and a related stem cell transplant donor. The V and J genes are TRBV6-5 and TRBJ1-4; D ambiguous. As DNA, the CDR3 is TGTGCCAGCCAACCGGAGAGTAGCCCTCCAGAAAAACTGTTTTTT. The encoded protein is CASQPESSPPEKLFF.